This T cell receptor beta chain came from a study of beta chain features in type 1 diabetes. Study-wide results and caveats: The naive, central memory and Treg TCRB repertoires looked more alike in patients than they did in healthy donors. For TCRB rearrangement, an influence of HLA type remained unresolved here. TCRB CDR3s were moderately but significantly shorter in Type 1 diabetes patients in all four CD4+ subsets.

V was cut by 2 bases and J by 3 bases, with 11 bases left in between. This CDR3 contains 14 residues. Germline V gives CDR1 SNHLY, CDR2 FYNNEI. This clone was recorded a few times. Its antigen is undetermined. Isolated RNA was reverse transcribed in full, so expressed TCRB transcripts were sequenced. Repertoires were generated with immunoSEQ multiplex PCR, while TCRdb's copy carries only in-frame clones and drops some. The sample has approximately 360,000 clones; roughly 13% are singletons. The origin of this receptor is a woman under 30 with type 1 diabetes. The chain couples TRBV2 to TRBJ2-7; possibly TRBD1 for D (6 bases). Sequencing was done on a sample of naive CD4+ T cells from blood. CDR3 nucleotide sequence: TGTGCCAGCAGTGAACGGGACAAGATCTACGAGCAGTACTTC. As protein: CASSERDKIYEQYF.